The 15 T cell receptor beta chains presented below share a single source sample, sequenced in a study of TIL therapy for anti-PD-1-resistant metastatic lung cancer (dated by TCRdb to 2020 to 2023). The sample's time point label, decoded: pre-treatment sample, taken before nivolumab and TIL therapy. TCR beta CDR3 regions were amplified from genomic DNA with the immunoSEQ v3 hsTCRB kit using bias-controlled multiplex PCR. TCRdb took over this immuneACCESS table, retaining in-frame rearrangements with V and J assigned. Such tables are incomplete; in checked studies, under half of the missing clones stem from an unresolved V gene, and the remainder is unexplained. The sample yields roughly 58,000 clones; 75% to 90% were counted once. Together, the top ten hold approximately 3% of the sample. The sample in question was blood, obtained at baseline. The receptors here all came from a person aged 25 to 85 with non-small cell lung cancer.

V gene TRBV15 combines with J gene TRBJ1-2; D gene uncertain. V lost 0 bases and J lost 4, with 9 bases in between. This CDR3 is built from 14 residues. The germline V gene encodes CDR1 LNHNV and CDR2 YYDKDF (reference sequence). CDR3 in DNA: TGTGCCACCAGCAGAGAGTCAGGAGGCTATGGCTACACCTTC. Translating gives CATSRESGGYGYTF.

The chain is built from TRBV5-6 and TRBJ2-5; 7 positions agree with TRBD1. V dropped 0 bases and J dropped 1; count of bases not matched to a gene: 6. The CDR3 runs to 16 residues. Germline V gene sequence: CDR1 SGHDT, CDR2 YYEEEE. CDR3 in DNA: TGTGCCAGCAGCTTGGAGGGGGCGCTCATCCAAGAGACCCAGTACTTC. It specifies CASSLEGALIQETQYF. The complete variable domain, with remaining parts taken from reference TRBV5-6 and TRBJ2-5, reads DAGVTQSPTHLIKTRGQQVTLRCSPKSGHDTVSWYQQALGQGPQFIFQYYEEEERQRGNFPDRFSGHQFPNYSSELNVNALLLGDSALYLCASSLEGALIQETQYFGPGTRLLVL.

This clone was seen once. The V call is TRBV5-1, the J call TRBJ2-1; D gene unclear. The CDR3 totals 12 residues. V lost 4 bases and J lost 8, with 10 bases in between. Per germline, CDR1 SGHRS and CDR2 YFSETQ. For the CDR3, the DNA is TGCGCCAGCAGCCACGGGTCCCATGAGCAGTTCTTC. It translates to CASSHGSHEQFF. Full variable domain (remainder filled in from reference TRBV5-1 and TRBJ2-1): KAGVTQTPRYLIKTRGQQVTLSCSPISGHRSVSWYQQTPGQGLQFLFEYFSETQRNKGNFPGRFSGRQFSNSRSEMNVSTLELGDSALYLCASSHGSHEQFFGPGTRLTVL.

V usage is TRBV5-1 and J usage is TRBJ2-2; D ambiguous. Trimming took 5 bases from V and 3 from J, leaving 14 bases between them. The CDR3 covers 15 residues. Looked up from germline, CDR1 is SGHRS and CDR2 is YFSETQ. The CDR3 DNA reads TGCGCCAGCAGTCTTGCGGAGTCTGACACCGGGGAGCTGTTTTTT. Translation gives CASSLAESDTGELFF.

The chain has TRBV5-1 and TRBJ2-2; TRBD1 is a possible D gene (6 bases). The CDR3 has 14 amino acids. The germline gives CDR1 SGHRS, CDR2 YFSETQ. Between the trimmed V and J ends, which lost 2 bases and 3 bases, there was a span of 8 bases. As DNA, the CDR3 is TGCGCCAGCAGCTTCGACAGGTACACCGGGGAGCTGTTTTTT. It codes for CASSFDRYTGELFF.

In its sample, this clone was seen once. V gene TRBV7-2 combines with J gene TRBJ2-4, with 10 nucleotides matching TRBD2. Germline V lookup: CDR1 SGHTA, CDR2 FQGNSA. The CDR3 sequence is 17 residues long. The V gene end was trimmed by 0 bases and the J gene end by 7 bases; junction bases not matched to a gene: 9. In DNA form, the CDR3 reads TGTGCCAGCAGCTTAGCCGGACTAGCGGACAAAAGTAACATTCAGTACTTC. It codes for CASSLAGLADKSNIQYF.

The chain couples TRBV5-8 to TRBJ1-2; 7 nucleotides agree with TRBD1. CDR3 length: 12 residues. CDR1 is SGHTS and CDR2 is YDEGEE in the germline V gene. V shed 4 bases, J shed 11 bases, and the junction held 8 bases outside the gene matches. The CDR3 DNA reads as TGTGCCAGCAGCCTAAGAAGACAGGGATACACCTTC. Translation: CASSLRRQGYTF.

The gene calls are TRBV3-1 (or the pseudogene TRBV3-2) and TRBJ1-2, with D possibly matching TRBD1 (6 bases). The CDR3 is 15 residues long. The germline V and J ends were trimmed by 1 base and 4 bases, with 13 bases remaining between them. Germline-derived CDR1 and CDR2 are LGHDT and YNNKEL (reference sequence). This chain's CDR3 is CASSQVSRGIYGYTF. The CDR3 DNA follows: TGTGCCAGCAGCCAAGTTTCCAGGGGCATCTATGGCTACACCTTC.

The chain employs TRBV24-1 and TRBJ2-1, with TRBD2 identical over 8 bases. CDR1 and CDR2 (germline): KGHDR, SFDVKD. This CDR3 is 17 amino acids long. The V gene end was trimmed by 0 bases and the J gene end by 8 bases; junction bases not matched to a gene: 11. The CDR3 reads CATSDLSSGPGGDEQFF. The CDR3 nucleotides read TGTGCCACCAGTGATTTGTCTAGCGGGCCGGGGGGGGATGAGCAGTTCTTC.

The V and J genes are TRBV30 and TRBJ2-6, with a possible D match to TRBD2 (5 bases). Germline V lookup: CDR1 GTSNPN, CDR2 SVGIG (reference sequence). The V and J ends lost 0 bases and 4 bases respectively, with 10 bases between them. The CDR3 is made up of 15 amino acids. CDR3 residues: CAWSVGGTGANVLTF. The CDR3 nucleotides read TGTGCCTGGAGTGTCGGAGGAACCGGGGCCAACGTCCTGACTTTC. Full variable domain (remainder filled in from reference TRBV30 and TRBJ2-6): SQTIHQWPATLVQPVGSPLSLECTVEGTSNPNLYWYRQAAGRGLQLLFYSVGIGQISSEVPQNLSASRPQDRQFILSSKKLLLSDSGFYLCAWSVGGTGANVLTFGAGSRLTVL.

V is TRBV11-2 and J is TRBJ2-7; D may be TRBD2 (6 bases). This CDR3 has 13 residues. Germline lookup yields CDR1 SGHAT and CDR2 FQNNGV. V dropped 3 bases and J dropped 2 bases, with 8 bases sitting between them. CDR3 nucleotide sequence: TGTGCCAGCAGCTTGGGGACTCCCTACGAGCAGTACTTC. This sequence encodes CASSLGTPYEQYF.

This clone was observed many times. The rearrangement uses TRBV15 and TRBJ2-7; 7 positions agree with TRBD1. Per the germline V gene, CDR1 is LNHNV and CDR2 is YYDKDF (reference sequence). The V and J ends lost 0 bases and 3 bases, in that order; junction bases with no gene match: 5. The CDR3 sequence is 15 residues long. This CDR3 is CATSRDKGQLYEQYF. The CDR3, as DNA: TGTGCCACCAGCAGAGATAAGGGACAGCTCTACGAGCAGTACTTC.

Only a few counts were recorded for this clone. The chain combines TRBV7-9 with TRBJ1-5; D not certain. Germline V gene sequence: CDR1 SEHNR, CDR2 FQNEAQ (reference sequence). The CDR3 runs to 13 residues. Deletions cut 1 base from V and 8 bases from J, with 9 bases between. For the CDR3, the DNA is TGTGCCAGCAGCTTAGGCGGTTCTAAGCCCCAGCATTTT. Translation: CASSLGGSKPQHF. Drawing the rest from reference TRBV7-9 and TRBJ1-5, the complete variable domain is DTGVSQNPRHKITKRGQNVTFRCDPISEHNRLYWYRQTLGQGPEFLTYFQNEAQLEKSRLLSDRFSAERPKGSFSTLEIQRTEQGDSAMYLCASSLGGSKPQHFGDGTRLSIL.

The rearrangement uses TRBV28 and TRBJ1-4; 7 positions match TRBD1. V shed 5 bases, J shed 8 bases, and the junction held 11 bases outside the gene matches. The CDR3 extends over 15 amino acids. Germline CDR1 and CDR2: MDHEN and SYDVKM. This CDR3 is CASSALTGAGEKLFF. The CDR3 nucleotides read TGTGCCAGCAGTGCACTCACAGGGGCCGGGGAAAAACTGTTTTTT.

The rearrangement links TRBV5-1 to TRBJ2-7; tentatively, D is TRBD1 (6 bases). CDR3 length: 16 residues. From germline, CDR1 is SGHRS and CDR2 YFSETQ. Trimming removed 1 base at V and 3 bases at J, with 17 bases between. CDR3 nucleotide sequence: TGCGCCAGCAGCTTGTTCCGATCCGGGACATTCTACGAGCAGTACTTC. Translation gives CASSLFRSGTFYEQYF.